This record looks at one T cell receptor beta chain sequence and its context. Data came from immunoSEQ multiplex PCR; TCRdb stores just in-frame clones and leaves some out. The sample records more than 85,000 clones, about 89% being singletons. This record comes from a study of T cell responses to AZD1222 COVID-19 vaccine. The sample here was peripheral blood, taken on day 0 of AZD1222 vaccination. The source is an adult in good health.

CDR3 sequence: CASSYDRGYEQYF. CDR3 nucleotide sequence: TGTGCCAGCAGCTATGACAGGGGCTACGAGCAGTACTTC. The chain employs TRBV27 and TRBJ2-7, with 8 bases identical to TRBD1. Looked up from germline, CDR1 is MNHEY and CDR2 is SMNVEV (reference sequence). Unmatched junction bases numbered 4, after V lost 6 bases and J lost 3 bases. The CDR3 sequence is 13 residues long.